Reported below is one TCR beta chain. Its antigen remains undetermined. Base quality data are lacking; no much larger clone is found one base away. This sample was taken from a study of T cells after posttransplantation cyclophosphamide (dated by TCRdb to about 2016). Turning to the overall study: The study tracked T cell repertoire reconstitution by TRB sequencing after myeloablative bone marrow transplantation using posttransplantation cyclophosphamide as GVHD prophylaxis. Antigen receptor sequencing covered samples from roughly 35 PTCy-treated patients and over 15 of their related bone marrow donors. TRB sequencing was performed on blood from all 35 or so PTCy patients with 1-year posttransplant specimens. In 3 patients, up to roughly 3 additional blood samples taken between 2 and 5.2 years after transplant also underwent TRB sequencing, as did pretransplant blood from a handful of patients. TRA and TRB clonality were tightly correlated in 9 or 10 samples, so subsequent TCR analyses focused on TRB only. Public TRB sequences were compared against a database of over 3,500 sequences linked to responses to pathogens, tumor antigens, self-antigens and alloantigens.

Genomic DNA was used for TRB sequencing, which was performed with the immunoSEQ assay at survey resolution or with the hsTCRB kit. The source study handled its data this way. Initial read processing used immunoSEQ software, and repertoire analyses used the LymphoSeq R package. Clonality was computed as 1 minus normalized Shannon entropy, and a Gini coefficient was also calculated for each TRB dataset. To infer phenotypes in unsorted samples, TRB sequences from sorted subsets of the recipient or donor were mapped onto the unsorted samples of the same recipient. What TCRdb holds here is the immuneACCESS table cut down to in-frame rearrangements. Part of the clones is not present; checked against another copy, under half of the missing clones reflect an unresolved V gene, and the others are unexplained. The V and J calls and clone size come from that table; D and trimming were worked out from the DNA. This sample gives fewer than 25,000 clones in total; 89% of them show up just once. The biggest ten clones account for under 9.5% of the sample.

The control group consisted of about a dozen patients who received myeloablative marrow transplants with methotrexate plus a calcineurin inhibitor and who were sampled 1 year after transplant. Peripheral blood and bone marrow mononuclear cells were isolated by Ficoll-Hypaque density centrifugation and cryopreserved. Study-wide findings and limitations: Across 45 patients, recipient CMV seropositivity and CMV reactivation were highly associated with TRB clonality; PTCy diversity was similar to CNI/methotrexate controls. At 1-2 months, donor-recipient similarity was low but rose over the first year, and the later blood repertoires were often dominated by donor CD8+ memory clones. The TRB repertoires of T cells infiltrating skin or the GI tract showed only limited overlap with the TRB repertoires found in blood.

CDR1 and CDR2 (MNHNS, SASEGT) derive from the germline V gene. V loses 3 bases of germline sequence and J loses 4 bases, and the interval between the two ends is 9 bases. The CDR3 runs 13 residues from the cysteine to the phenylalanine. Left in the record is the CDR3 DNA by itself, 39 bases read in frame from the first base. The sample here was PBMCs, taken after an allogeneic stem cell transplant with a calcineurin inhibitor and methotrexate. The clonotype originates from a female patient in her fifties who received an allogeneic stem cell transplant from an unrelated donor, was CMV-positive, and had chronic GVHD only. Where a transplant has occurred, the graft donor may have supplied some of the T cells. This chain is built from TRBV6-1 and TRBJ1-2, with the identity of the D gene unclear. The CDR3 in this case is CASSERSLYGYTF. The DNA is TGTGCCAGCAGTGAGAGGAGCCTCTATGGCTACACCTTC.